This T cell receptor (beta chain) was obtained from a study of brain T cells in children with intractable seizures. Study-wide points: Only CDR3 sequence similarity suggested viral specificity, without known HCMV serostatus. Pre- and post-surgery blood differed in depth, so pre-surgery absences may be undersampling. Each case's top public CDR3 resembled known HCMV, EBV or influenza A CDR3s.

The sequenced cases were selected for having the highest brain T cell transcript signatures. Patients received at least one anti-epileptic drug before surgery. Profiled with immunoSEQ multiplex PCR; TCRdb holds only in-frame clones, not every one. The table shows approximately 3,600 clones, with about 78% occurring only once. Comments on this clone: Its antigen is still unknown.

The CDR3 contains 15 residues. Per germline, CDR1 SEHNR and CDR2 FQNEAQ (reference sequence). Between the trimmed V and J ends, which lost 5 bases and 4 bases, there was a span of 18 bases. The specimen was resected brain tissue, collected at surgery. The TCR was taken from a girl aged 2 to 10 with Rasmussen encephalitis and intractable seizures. The chain couples TRBV7-9 to TRBJ2-7; a weak D match, TRBD2 (5 bases). Written as DNA, the CDR3 is TGTGCCAGCAGCCCCCAGAGGACGGGATTGTACGAGCAGTACTTC. Amino acids: CASSPQRTGLYEQYF.